This entry lists 21 T cell receptor beta chains sequenced from one sample in a study of CD8+ T cells in alopecia areata. The treatment is: oral pan-JAK inhibitor, 5-10 mg twice daily. RNA, once extracted, was reverse transcribed into cDNA for use as the sequencing template. Clones were read by immunoSEQ multiplex PCR, and TCRdb kept only the in-frame ones, dropping some. Among approximately 160,000 clones listed, 55% to 75% were seen once. The sequences come from CD4+ T cells sorted from blood, collected at week 24, from a patient treated with tofacitinib. Receptors were obtained from a human donor with alopecia areata.

The chain recombines TRBV19 with TRBJ1-6; D is possibly TRBD1 (5 bases). The CDR3 loop spans 14 amino acids. The germline V gene has CDR1 LNHDA and CDR2 SQIVND (reference sequence). V lost 7 bases and J lost 10, with 17 bases in between. DNA for the CDR3: TGTGCCAGTAAGCTACAGGTGGGAGAATCACCCCTCCACTTT. It codes for CASKLQVGESPLHF.

The chain uses TRBV7-9 and TRBJ2-7, with D uncertain. The CDR3 spans 11 residues. CDR1 is SEHNR, CDR2 FQNEAQ, per germline (reference sequence). With 3 bases removed from V and 5 bases from J, the gap between germline ends came to 5 bases. In nucleotides, the CDR3 is TGTGCCAGCAGCTTTGTCCACGAGCAGTACTTC. Its translation: CASSFVHEQYF.

This sequence joins TRBV18 and TRBJ2-3; tentatively, D is TRBD2 (5 bases). The V end lost 4 bases, the J end lost 2 bases, and 10 bases lay between the germline ends. The CDR3 runs 14 residues. Looked up from germline, CDR1 is KGHSH and CDR2 is LQKENI. The CDR3 region has the DNA TGTGCCAGCTCACGAGACTACTACACAGATACGCAGTATTTT. Its protein is CASSRDYYTDTQYF.

This rearrangement joins TRBV4-1 to TRBJ2-2; no clear D. V lost 2 bases and J lost 5, with 3 bases in between. Germline assignment: CDR1 MGHRA and CDR2 YSYEKL. CDR3 size: 12 residues. In DNA, the CDR3 is TGCGCCAGCAGCCAACGAACCGGGGAGCTGTTTTTT. It specifies CASSQRTGELFF.

This clone appeared a few times. CDR3 nucleotides: TGTGCCAGCACCAACCCCAGCGGGGGAGATACGCAGTATTTT. Translation gives CASTNPSGGDTQYF. The chain uses TRBV27 and TRBJ2-3; 8 nucleotides agree with TRBD2. The CDR3 totals 14 residues. Germline loops: CDR1 MNHEY, CDR2 SMNVEV (reference sequence). V lost 7 bases and J lost 5; bases outside the gene matches: 8.

V and J are TRBV25-1 and TRBJ2-7; 7 nucleotides match TRBD1. Germline-derived CDR1 and CDR2 are MGHDK and SYGVNS. CDR3 length: 14 amino acids. Trimming took 4 bases from V and 4 from J; bases not matched to a gene: 7. The CDR3 bases are TGTGCCAGCAGTGCCCGGGACAGCGTATACGAGCAGTACTTC. It specifies CASSARDSVYEQYF.

The chain combines TRBV7-9 with TRBJ1-6; maybe TRBD1 (6 bases). V shed 7 bases and J shed 6 bases, with 7 bases lying between them. Germline CDR1 SEHNR, CDR2 FQNEAQ (reference sequence). This CDR3 is built from 12 residues. The CDR3 bases are TGTGCCAGCACACAGGGTAATTCACCCCTCCACTTT. This encodes CASTQGNSPLHF.

The chain recombines TRBV5-1 with TRBJ1-4, with D unresolved. CDR1 and CDR2 (germline): SGHRS, YFSETQ. V was cut by 1 base and J by 0 bases, with 10 bases left in between. The CDR3 is 16 amino acids. The CDR3 DNA sequence: TGCGCCAGCAGCTTGTACGGCGGGACAACTAATGAAAAACTGTTTTTT. This translates into CASSLYGGTTNEKLFF.

V is TRBV29-1 and J is TRBJ2-2, with no clear D. V gave up 3 bases and J gave up 0 bases, with 5 bases separating them. CDR3 size: 13 residues. CDR1 and CDR2 from the germline V gene are SQVTM and ANQGSEA. The CDR3, as DNA: TGCAGCGTTGACGAATCGAACACCGGGGAGCTGTTTTTT. Protein sequence: CSVDESNTGELFF.

The V call is TRBV5-6, the J call TRBJ2-7, with 7 bases aligning to TRBD2. The germline V gene has CDR1 SGHDT and CDR2 YYEEEE. The CDR3 is 14 residues long. V was pared by 4 bases and J by 3 bases, with 7 bases of the junction left unmatched. CDR3 DNA sequence: TGTGCCAGCAGCCCTCGGGAGGCTTTCTACGAGCAGTACTTC. This codes for CASSPREAFYEQYF.

A few counts support this clone. A read error may account for a junction end that differs from germline. CDR3 amino acids: CAISDDRNTDTQYF. In DNA form, the CDR3 reads TGTGCCATCAGTGATGACAGAAACACAGATACGCAGTATTTT. The V and J genes are TRBV6-1 and TRBJ2-3; the D gene is possibly TRBD1 (5 bases). CDR1 and CDR2 (germline): MNHNS, SASEGT. This CDR3 comprises 14 residues.

The V and J genes are TRBV6-5 and TRBJ1-1; no definite D call. Trimming left V 8 bases short and J 4 bases short, with 8 bases between. Germline loops: CDR1 MNHEY, CDR2 SVGAGI. CDR3 length equals 11 residues. CDR3: CASADVTEAFF. The DNA for the CDR3 is TGTGCCAGCGCCGACGTCACTGAAGCTTTCTTT.

This clone was observed many times. The CDR3 DNA reads TGTGCCAGCAGTGAATGGGGAGACAGGGACTGGATCCATTACAGCTCTGGGGCCAACGTCCTGACTTTC. Its translation: CASSEWGDRDWIHYSSGANVLTF. The V and J genes are TRBV2 and TRBJ2-6; possible D gene TRBD1, 7 bases. The CDR3 is 23 residues long. Trimming removed 2 bases from V and 0 bases from J, with 29 bases in between. Germline V CDR1 and CDR2: SNHLY, FYNNEI.

This clone was recorded many times. The chain is built from TRBV4-1 and TRBJ1-1; no definite D call. Per the germline V gene, CDR1 is MGHRA and CDR2 is YSYEKL. The germline V and J ends were trimmed by 5 bases and 0 bases, with 16 bases remaining between them. This CDR3 is 16 amino acids long. The CDR3 nucleotides read TGCGCCAGCAGCGGGCTAAGTACCTCCATGAACACTGAAGCTTTCTTT. Translating gives CASSGLSTSMNTEAFF.

The V and J genes are TRBV6-1 and TRBJ1-5; D is unresolved. The CDR3 covers 13 residues. In germline, CDR1 is MNHNS, CDR2 SASEGT. Deletions cut 8 bases from V and 4 bases from J, with 12 bases between. The CDR3 bases are TGTGCCAGCCGGAGAGACCCAAATCAGCCCCAGCATTTT. Translating it yields CASRRDPNQPQHF.

CDR3 region: CASSKAPGGDLGPQHF. Here the CDR3 DNA reads TGTGCCAGCAGCAAGGCCCCAGGGGGCGATTTGGGGCCCCAGCATTTT. The chain employs TRBV4-2 and TRBJ1-5, with 8 positions matching TRBD1. V dropped 5 bases and J dropped 9; count of bases not matched to a gene: 15. The germline gives CDR1 LGHNA, CDR2 YNFKEQ. The CDR3 runs 16 residues.

V gene TRBV27 combines with J gene TRBJ1-1; TRBD1 is a possible D gene (6 bases). The V end lost 6 bases, the J end lost 4 bases, and 18 bases lay between the germline ends. The CDR3 totals 15 residues. Germline lookup yields CDR1 MNHEY and CDR2 SMNVEV (reference sequence). The DNA for the CDR3 is TGTGCCAGCAGCCGCGTAGGGGGGGGAAGCACTGAAGCTTTCTTT. This gives the protein CASSRVGGGSTEAFF.

The genes are TRBV29-1 and TRBJ2-1; no clear D. The germline V gene has CDR1 SQVTM and CDR2 ANQGSEA. This CDR3 region has 11 residues. V shed 6 bases and J shed 11 bases, with 14 bases lying between them. The CDR3 reads CSVSEPSKQFF. For the CDR3, the DNA is TGCAGCGTCTCCGAACCGAGTAAGCAGTTCTTC.

J is TRBJ1-2 and V is TRBV25-1, with D maybe TRBD1 (6 bases). Per the germline V gene, CDR1 is MGHDK and CDR2 is SYGVNS. The length of the CDR3 is 13 residues. Trimming took 7 bases from V and 4 from J, leaving 13 bases between them. CDR3: CASTGGSGYGYTF. The CDR3 DNA reads as TGTGCCAGCACGGGGGGCTCGGGCTATGGCTACACCTTC.

V gene TRBV10-3 combines with J gene TRBJ2-1; D might be TRBD2 (6 bases). CDR3 length: 15 residues. Trimming stripped 6 bases from V and 0 bases from J, with 12 bases between. Germline values: CDR1 ENHRY, CDR2 SYGVKD. This CDR3 is CAIRPAGNSYNEQFF. DNA for the CDR3: TGTGCCATCAGGCCGGCGGGGAACTCCTACAATGAGCAGTTCTTC.

This chain uses TRBV10-3 with TRBJ2-3; D ambiguous. Trimming shortened V by 10 bases and J by 0 bases, and 8 bases separated the two germline ends. There are 12 residues in the CDR3. Germline V gives CDR1 ENHRY, CDR2 SYGVKD. CDR3: CATSWSTDTQYF. The CDR3 bases are TGTGCCACCTCCTGGAGCACAGATACGCAGTATTTT.